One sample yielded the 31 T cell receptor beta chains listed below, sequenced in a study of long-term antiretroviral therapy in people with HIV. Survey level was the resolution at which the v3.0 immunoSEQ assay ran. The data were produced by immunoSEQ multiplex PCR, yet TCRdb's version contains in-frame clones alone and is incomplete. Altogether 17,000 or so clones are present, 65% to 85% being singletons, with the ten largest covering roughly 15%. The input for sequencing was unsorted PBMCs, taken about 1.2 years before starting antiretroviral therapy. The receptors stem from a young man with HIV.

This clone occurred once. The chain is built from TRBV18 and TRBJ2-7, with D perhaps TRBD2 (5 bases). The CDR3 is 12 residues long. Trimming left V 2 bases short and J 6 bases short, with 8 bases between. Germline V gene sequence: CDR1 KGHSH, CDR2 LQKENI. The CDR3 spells CASSPDGGEQYF. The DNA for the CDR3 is TGTGCCAGCTCACCAGACGGAGGCGAGCAGTACTTC.

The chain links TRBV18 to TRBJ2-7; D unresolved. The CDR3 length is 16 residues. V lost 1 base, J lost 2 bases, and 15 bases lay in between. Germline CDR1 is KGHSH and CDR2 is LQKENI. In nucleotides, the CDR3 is TGTGCCAGCTCACCACTTCCCCCGGTGTCCCCCTACGAGCAGTACTTC. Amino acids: CASSPLPPVSPYEQYF. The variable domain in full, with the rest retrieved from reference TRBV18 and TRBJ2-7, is NAGVMQNPRHLVRRRGQEARLRCSPMKGHSHVYWYRQLPEEGLKFMVYLQKENIIDESGMPKERFSAEFPKEGPSILRIQQVVRGDSAAYFCASSPLPPVSPYEQYFGPGTRLTVT.

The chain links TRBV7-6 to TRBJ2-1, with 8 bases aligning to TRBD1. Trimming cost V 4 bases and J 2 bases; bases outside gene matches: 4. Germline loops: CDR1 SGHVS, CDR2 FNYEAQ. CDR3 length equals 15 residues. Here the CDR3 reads CASSYGTGPYNEQFF. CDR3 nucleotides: TGTGCCAGCAGCTACGGGACAGGCCCCTACAATGAGCAGTTCTTC.

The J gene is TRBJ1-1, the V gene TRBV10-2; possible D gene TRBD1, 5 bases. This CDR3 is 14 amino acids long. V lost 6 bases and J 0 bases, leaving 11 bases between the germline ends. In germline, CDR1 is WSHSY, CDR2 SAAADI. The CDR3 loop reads CASSPPGMNTEAFF. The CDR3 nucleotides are TGCGCCAGCAGCCCCCCAGGGATGAACACTGAAGCTTTCTTT.

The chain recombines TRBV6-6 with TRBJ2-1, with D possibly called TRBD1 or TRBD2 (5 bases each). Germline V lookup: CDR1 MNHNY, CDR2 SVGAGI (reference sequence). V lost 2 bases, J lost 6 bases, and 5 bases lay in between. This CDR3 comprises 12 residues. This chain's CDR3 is CASSYGGNEQFF. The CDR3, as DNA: TGTGCCAGCAGTTACGGGGGCAATGAGCAGTTCTTC.

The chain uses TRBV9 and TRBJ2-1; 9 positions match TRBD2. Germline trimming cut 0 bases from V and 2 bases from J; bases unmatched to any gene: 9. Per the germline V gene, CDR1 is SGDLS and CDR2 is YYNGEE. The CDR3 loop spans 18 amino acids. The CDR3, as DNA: TGTGCCAGCAGCGTAGTGGGTAGCGGGGGAGGCCCCTACAATGAGCAGTTCTTC. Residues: CASSVVGSGGGPYNEQFF.

This chain's CDR3 is CASTLSGRNEQFF. The DNA of the CDR3 is TGTGCCAGCACCCTTAGCGGGAGAAATGAGCAGTTCTTC. V and J are TRBV6-1 and TRBJ2-1; TRBD2 agrees at 9 bases. CDR1 MNHNS and CDR2 SASEGT come from the germline V gene. V dropped 7 bases and J dropped 7; count of bases not matched to a gene: 5. The CDR3 is 13 residues long.

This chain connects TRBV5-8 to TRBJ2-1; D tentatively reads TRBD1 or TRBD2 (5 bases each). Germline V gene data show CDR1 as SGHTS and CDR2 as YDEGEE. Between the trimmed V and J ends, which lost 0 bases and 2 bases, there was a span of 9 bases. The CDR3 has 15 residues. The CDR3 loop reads CASSLDRGPYNEQFF. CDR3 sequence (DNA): TGTGCCAGCAGCTTGGATCGGGGACCCTACAATGAGCAGTTCTTC.

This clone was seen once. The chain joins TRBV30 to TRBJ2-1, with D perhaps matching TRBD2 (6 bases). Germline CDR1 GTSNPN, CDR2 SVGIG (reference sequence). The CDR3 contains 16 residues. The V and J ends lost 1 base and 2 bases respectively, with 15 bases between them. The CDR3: CAWSAALGGTYNEQFF. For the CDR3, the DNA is TGTGCCTGGAGTGCCGCCTTAGGCGGGACCTACAATGAGCAGTTCTTC.

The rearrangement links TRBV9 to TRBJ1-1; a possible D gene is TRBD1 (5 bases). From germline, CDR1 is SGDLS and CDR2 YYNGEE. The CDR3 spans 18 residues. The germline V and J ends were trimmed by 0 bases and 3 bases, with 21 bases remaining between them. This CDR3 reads CASSVGAGWAVGDTEAFF. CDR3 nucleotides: TGTGCCAGCAGCGTAGGGGCTGGGTGGGCGGTGGGGGACACTGAAGCTTTCTTT.

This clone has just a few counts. The CDR3 coding sequence is TGTGCCAGCAGCGGAGGGATGCCCTATAATTCACCCCTCCACTTT. Translating it yields CASSGGMPYNSPLHF. This sequence joins TRBV5-5 and TRBJ1-6, with unresolved D. Trimming removed 4 bases at V and 2 bases at J, with 10 bases between. The CDR3 covers 15 residues. Germline CDR1 reads SGHKS; CDR2 reads YYEKEE (reference sequence). Full variable domain (outside the CDR3, taken from reference TRBV5-5 and TRBJ1-6): DAGVTQSPTHLIKTRGQQVTLRCSPISGHKSVSWYQQVLGQGPQFIFQYYEKEERGRGNFPDRFSARQFPNYSSELNVNALLLGDSALYLCASSGGMPYNSPLHFGNGTRLTVT.

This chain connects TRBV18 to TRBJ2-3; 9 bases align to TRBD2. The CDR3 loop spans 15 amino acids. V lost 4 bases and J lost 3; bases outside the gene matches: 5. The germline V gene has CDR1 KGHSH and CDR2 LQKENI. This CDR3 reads CASSLAGGSTDTQYF. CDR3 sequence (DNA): TGTGCCAGCTCACTTGCGGGGGGGTCGACAGATACGCAGTATTTT.

CDR3 in amino acids: CASSWGLTYEQYF. The DNA of the CDR3 is TGCGCCAGCAGCTGGGGGCTAACCTACGAGCAGTACTTC. The chain is built from TRBV5-1 and TRBJ2-7, with D possibly matching TRBD1 (6 bases). This CDR3 is built from 13 residues. Germline V gene data show CDR1 as SGHRS and CDR2 as YFSETQ. Deletions cut 3 bases from V and 2 bases from J, with 9 bases between.

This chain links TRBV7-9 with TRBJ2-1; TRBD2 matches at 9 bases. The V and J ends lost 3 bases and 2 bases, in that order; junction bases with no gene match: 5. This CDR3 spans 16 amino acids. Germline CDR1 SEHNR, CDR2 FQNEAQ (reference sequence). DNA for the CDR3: TGTGCCAGCAGCTTCTCTGGACTAGCGCCCTACAATGAGCAGTTCTTC. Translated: CASSFSGLAPYNEQFF.

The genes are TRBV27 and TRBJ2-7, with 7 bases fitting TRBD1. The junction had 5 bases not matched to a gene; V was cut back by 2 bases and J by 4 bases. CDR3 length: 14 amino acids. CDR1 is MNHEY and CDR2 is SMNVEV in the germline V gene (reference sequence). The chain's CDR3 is CASSLKGGPYEQYF. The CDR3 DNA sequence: TGTGCCAGCAGTTTAAAAGGGGGCCCGTACGAGCAGTACTTC.

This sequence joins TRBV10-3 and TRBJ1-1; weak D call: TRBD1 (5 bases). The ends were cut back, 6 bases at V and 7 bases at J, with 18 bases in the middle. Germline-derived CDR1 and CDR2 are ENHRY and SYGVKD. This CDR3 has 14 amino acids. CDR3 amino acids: CAISLQSFGGEAFF. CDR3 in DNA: TGTGCCATCAGCCTACAGTCCTTTGGGGGTGAAGCTTTCTTT.

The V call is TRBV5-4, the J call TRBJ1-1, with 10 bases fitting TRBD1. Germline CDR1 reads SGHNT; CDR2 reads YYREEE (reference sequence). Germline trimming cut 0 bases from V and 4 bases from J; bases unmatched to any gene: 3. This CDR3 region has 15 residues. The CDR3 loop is CASSLARTGGTEAFF. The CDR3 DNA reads TGTGCCAGCAGCTTGGCCAGGACAGGGGGCACTGAAGCTTTCTTT.

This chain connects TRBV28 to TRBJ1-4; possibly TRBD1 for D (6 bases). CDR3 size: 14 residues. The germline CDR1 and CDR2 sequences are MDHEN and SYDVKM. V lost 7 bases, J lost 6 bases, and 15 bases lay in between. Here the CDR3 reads CASNEQGADEKLFF. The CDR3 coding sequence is TGTGCCAGCAACGAACAGGGTGCGGATGAAAAACTGTTTTTT.

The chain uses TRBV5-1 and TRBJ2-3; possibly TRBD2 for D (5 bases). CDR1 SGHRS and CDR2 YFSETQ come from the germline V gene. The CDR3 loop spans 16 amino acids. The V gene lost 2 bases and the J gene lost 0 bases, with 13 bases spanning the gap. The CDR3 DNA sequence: TGCGCCAGCAGCTTTTTCTCGGGAACTAGCACAGATACGCAGTATTTT. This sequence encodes CASSFFSGTSTDTQYF.

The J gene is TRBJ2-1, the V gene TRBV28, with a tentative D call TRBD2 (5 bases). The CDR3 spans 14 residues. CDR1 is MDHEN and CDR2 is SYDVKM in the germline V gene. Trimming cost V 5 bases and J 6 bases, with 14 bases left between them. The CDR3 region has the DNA TGTGCCAGCAGTGCCTTGGAGGCCCTCAATGAGCAGTTCTTC. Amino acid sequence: CASSALEALNEQFF.

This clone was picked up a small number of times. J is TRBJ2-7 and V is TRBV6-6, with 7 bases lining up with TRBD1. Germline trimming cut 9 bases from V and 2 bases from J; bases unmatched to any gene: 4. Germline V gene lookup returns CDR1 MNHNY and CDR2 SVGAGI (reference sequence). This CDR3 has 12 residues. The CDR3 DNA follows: TGTGCCAGAGGGACAGAGACCTACGAGCAGTACTTC. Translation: CARGTETYEQYF.

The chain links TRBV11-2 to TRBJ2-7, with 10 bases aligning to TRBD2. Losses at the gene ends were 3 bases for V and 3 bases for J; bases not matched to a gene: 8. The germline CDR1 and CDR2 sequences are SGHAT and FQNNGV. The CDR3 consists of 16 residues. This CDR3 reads CASSLRLAGSYYEQYF. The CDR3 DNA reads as TGTGCCAGCAGCTTGAGACTAGCGGGTTCCTACTACGAGCAGTACTTC.

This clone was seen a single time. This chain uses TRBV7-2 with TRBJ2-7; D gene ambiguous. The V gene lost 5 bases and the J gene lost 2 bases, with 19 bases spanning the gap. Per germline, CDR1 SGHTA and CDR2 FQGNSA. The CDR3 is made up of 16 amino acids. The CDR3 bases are TGTGCCAGCAGCGGCACCCAGTGGACGATACCCTACGAGCAGTACTTC. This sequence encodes CASSGTQWTIPYEQYF.

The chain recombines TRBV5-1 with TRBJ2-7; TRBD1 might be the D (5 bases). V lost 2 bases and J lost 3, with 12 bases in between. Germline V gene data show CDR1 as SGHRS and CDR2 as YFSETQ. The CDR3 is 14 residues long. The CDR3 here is CASSFVPTDYEQYF. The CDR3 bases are TGCGCCAGCAGCTTTGTCCCGACAGACTACGAGCAGTACTTC.

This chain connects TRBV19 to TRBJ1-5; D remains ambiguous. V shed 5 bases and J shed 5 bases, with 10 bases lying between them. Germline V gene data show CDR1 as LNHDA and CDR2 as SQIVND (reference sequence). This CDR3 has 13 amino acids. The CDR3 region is CASSSDRDQPQHF. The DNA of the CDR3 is TGTGCCAGTAGTTCCGACCGAGATCAGCCCCAGCATTTT. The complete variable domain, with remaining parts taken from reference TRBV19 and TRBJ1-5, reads DGGITQSPKYLFRKEGQNVTLSCEQNLNHDAMYWYRQDPGQGLRLIYYSQIVNDFQKGDIAEGYSVSREKKESFPLTVTSAQKNPTAFYLCASSSDRDQPQHFGDGTRLSIL.

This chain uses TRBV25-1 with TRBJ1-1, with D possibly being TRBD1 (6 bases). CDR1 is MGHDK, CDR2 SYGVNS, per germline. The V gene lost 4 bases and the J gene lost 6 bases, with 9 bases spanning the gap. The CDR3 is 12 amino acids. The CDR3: CASSVGTSEAFF. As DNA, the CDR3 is TGTGCCAGCAGTGTCGGGACATCTGAAGCTTTCTTT.

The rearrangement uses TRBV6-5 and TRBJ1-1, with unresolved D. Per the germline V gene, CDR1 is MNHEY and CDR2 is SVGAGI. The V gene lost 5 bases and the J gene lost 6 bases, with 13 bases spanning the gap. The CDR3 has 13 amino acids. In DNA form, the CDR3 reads TGTGCCAGCAGTGAAACAAATCTCGCTGAAGCTTTCTTT. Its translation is CASSETNLAEAFF.

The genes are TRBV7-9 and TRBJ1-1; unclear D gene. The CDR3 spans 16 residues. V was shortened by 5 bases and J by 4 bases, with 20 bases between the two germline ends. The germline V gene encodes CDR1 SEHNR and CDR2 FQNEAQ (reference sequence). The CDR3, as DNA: TGTGCCAGCAGCGTAGATCGGATCCGATGGAGCACTGAAGCTTTCTTT. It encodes CASSVDRIRWSTEAFF.

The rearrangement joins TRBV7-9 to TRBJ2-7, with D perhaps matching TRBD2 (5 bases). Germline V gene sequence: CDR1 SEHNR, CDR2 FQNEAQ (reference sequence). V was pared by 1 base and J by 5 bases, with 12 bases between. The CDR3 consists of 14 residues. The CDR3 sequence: CASSLVVGVDEQYF. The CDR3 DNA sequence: TGTGCCAGCAGCTTAGTAGTCGGGGTCGACGAGCAGTACTTC. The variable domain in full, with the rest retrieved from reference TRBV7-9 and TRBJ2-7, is DTGVSQNPRHKITKRGQNVTFRCDPISEHNRLYWYRQTLGQGPEFLTYFQNEAQLEKSRLLSDRFSAERPKGSFSTLEIQRTEQGDSAMYLCASSLVVGVDEQYFGPGTRLTVT.

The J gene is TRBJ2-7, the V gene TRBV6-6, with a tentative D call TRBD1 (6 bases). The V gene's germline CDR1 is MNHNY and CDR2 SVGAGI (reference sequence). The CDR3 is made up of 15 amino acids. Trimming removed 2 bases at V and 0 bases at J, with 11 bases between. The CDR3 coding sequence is TGTGCCAGCAGTTACGGCAGGGGACCCTCCTACGAGCAGTACTTC. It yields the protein CASSYGRGPSYEQYF.

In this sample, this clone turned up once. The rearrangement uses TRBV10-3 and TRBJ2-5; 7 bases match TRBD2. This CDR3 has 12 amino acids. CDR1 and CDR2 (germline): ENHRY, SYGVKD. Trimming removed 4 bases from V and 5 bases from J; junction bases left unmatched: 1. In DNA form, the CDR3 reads TGTGCCATCAGTGGACTAGCTGAGACCCAGTACTTC. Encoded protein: CAISGLAETQYF.